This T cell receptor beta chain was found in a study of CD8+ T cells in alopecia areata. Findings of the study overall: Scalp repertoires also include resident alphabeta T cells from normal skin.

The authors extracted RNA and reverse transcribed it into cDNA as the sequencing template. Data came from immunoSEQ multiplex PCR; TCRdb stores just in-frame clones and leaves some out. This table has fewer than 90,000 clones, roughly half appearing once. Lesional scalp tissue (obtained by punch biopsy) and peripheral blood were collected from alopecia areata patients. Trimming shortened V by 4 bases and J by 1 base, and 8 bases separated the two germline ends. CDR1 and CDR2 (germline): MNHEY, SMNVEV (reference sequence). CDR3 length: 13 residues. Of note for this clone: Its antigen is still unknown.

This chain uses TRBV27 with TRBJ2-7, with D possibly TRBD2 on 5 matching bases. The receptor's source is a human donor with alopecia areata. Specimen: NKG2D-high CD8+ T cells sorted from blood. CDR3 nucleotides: TGTGCCAGCAGTTACACTAGTTCCTACGAGCAGTACTTC. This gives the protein CASSYTSSYEQYF.